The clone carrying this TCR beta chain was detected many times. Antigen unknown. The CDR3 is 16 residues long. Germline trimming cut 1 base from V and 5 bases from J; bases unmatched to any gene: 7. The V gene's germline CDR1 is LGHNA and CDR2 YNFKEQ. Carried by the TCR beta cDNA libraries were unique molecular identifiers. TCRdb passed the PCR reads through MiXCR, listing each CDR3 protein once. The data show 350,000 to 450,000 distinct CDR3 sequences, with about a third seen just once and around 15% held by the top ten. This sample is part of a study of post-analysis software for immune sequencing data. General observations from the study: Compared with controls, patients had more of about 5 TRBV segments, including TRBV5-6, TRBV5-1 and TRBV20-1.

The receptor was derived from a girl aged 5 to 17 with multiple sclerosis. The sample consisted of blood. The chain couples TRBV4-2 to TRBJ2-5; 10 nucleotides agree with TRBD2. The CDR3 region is CASSQVSSGGWETQYF. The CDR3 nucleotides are TGTGCCAGCAGCCAAGTGTCTAGCGGGGGATGGGAGACCCAGTACTTC.